The 6 T cell receptor beta chains in this list originate from one sample, sequenced in a study of T cell responses to AZD1222 COVID-19 vaccine. The repertoire was sequenced with immunoSEQ multiplex PCR; TCRdb's copy has only in-frame clones and lacks some. Altogether fewer than 100,000 clones are present, approximately 90% being singletons, with the ten largest covering 12%. The sequencing used peripheral blood, collected on day 0 of AZD1222 vaccination. These receptors all come from an adult in good health.

This clone was seen a few times. The chain links TRBV29-1 to TRBJ2-7, with D tentatively TRBD1 or TRBD2 (5 bases each). Germline CDR1 SQVTM, CDR2 ANQGSEA. This CDR3 is built from 13 residues. The V end was cut by 6 bases, the J end by 9 bases, with 21 bases between. CDR3 in amino acids: CSVPSGDHNRQYF. CDR3 nucleotides: TGCAGCGTACCAAGTGGGGACCACAACAGGCAGTACTTC.

The rearrangement links TRBV10-1 to TRBJ2-7, with no clear D. CDR1 is WNHNN, CDR2 SYGVQD, per germline (reference sequence). V lost 6 bases and J 3 bases, leaving 9 bases between the germline ends. The CDR3 has 12 amino acids. CDR3: CASSMTSYEQYF. CDR3 sequence (DNA): TGCGCCAGCAGCATGACAAGCTACGAGCAGTACTTC.

The chain recombines TRBV28 with TRBJ2-7; D is possibly TRBD1 (6 bases). Between the trimmed V and J ends, which lost 2 bases and 2 bases, there was a span of 13 bases. Per germline, CDR1 MDHEN and CDR2 SYDVKM. The CDR3 spans 15 residues. Here the CDR3 reads CASSLHGQIPYEQYF. CDR3 sequence (DNA): TGTGCCAGCAGTTTACACGGACAGATCCCCTACGAGCAGTACTTC.

V and J are TRBV15 and TRBJ2-1; 10 bases match TRBD2. The germline V gene has CDR1 LNHNV and CDR2 YYDKDF (reference sequence). V lost 1 base, J lost 9 bases, and 9 bases stayed unmatched. The CDR3 consists of 16 residues. In nucleotides, the CDR3 is TGTGCCACCAGCAGAGGGGTAGCGGGGGGCCGGGGTGAGCAGTTCTTC. Translating it yields CATSRGVAGGRGEQFF.

This chain links TRBV24-1 with TRBJ1-4; 9 nucleotides line up with TRBD1. The junction had 0 bases not matched to a gene; V was cut back by 0 bases and J by 5 bases. Germline V gene lookup returns CDR1 KGHDR and CDR2 SFDVKD. The CDR3 runs to 15 residues. CDR3 amino acids: CATSDLDRGNEKLFF. Here the CDR3 DNA reads TGTGCCACCAGTGATTTGGACAGGGGGAATGAAAAACTGTTTTTT.

The chain joins TRBV29-1 to TRBJ1-4, with D uncertain. The length of the CDR3 is 12 residues. The germline CDR1 and CDR2 sequences are SQVTM and ANQGSEA. V was clipped by 1 base and J by 0 bases, with 0 bases between them. The CDR3 nucleotides read TGCAGCGTTGAAGCAACTAATGAAAAACTGTTTTTT. As protein: CSVEATNEKLFF.